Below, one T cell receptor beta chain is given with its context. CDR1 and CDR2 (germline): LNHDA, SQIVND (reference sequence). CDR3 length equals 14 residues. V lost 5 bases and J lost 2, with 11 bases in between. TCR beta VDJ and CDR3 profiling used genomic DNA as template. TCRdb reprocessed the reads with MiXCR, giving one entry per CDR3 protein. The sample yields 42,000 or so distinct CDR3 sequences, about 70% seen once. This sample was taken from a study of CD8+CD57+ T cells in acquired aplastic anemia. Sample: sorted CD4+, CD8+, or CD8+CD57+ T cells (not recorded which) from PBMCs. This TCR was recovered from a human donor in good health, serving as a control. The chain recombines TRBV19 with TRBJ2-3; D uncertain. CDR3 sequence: CASSPHLPTDTQYF. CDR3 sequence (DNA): TGTGCCAGTAGTCCCCACCTGCCCACAGATACGCAGTATTTT. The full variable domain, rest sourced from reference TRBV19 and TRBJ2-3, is DGGITQSPKYLFRKEGQNVTLSCEQNLNHDAMYWYRQDPGQGLRLIYYSQIVNDFQKGDIAEGYSVSREKKESFPLTVTSAQKNPTAFYLCASSPHLPTDTQYFGPGTRLTVL.